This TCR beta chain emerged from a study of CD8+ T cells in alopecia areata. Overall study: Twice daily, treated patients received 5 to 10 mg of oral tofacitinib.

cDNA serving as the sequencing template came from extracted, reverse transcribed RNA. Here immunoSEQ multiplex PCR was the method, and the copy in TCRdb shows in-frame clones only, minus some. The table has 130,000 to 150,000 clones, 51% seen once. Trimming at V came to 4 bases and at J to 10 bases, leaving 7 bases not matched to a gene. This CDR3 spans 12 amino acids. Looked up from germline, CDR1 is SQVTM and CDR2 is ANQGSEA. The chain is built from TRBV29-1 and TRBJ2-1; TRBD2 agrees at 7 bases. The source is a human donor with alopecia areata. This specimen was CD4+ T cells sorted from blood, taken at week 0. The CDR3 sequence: CSVVGGIEEQFF. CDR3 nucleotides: TGCAGCGTTGTCGGGGGGATTGAGGAGCAGTTCTTC.